One sample yielded the 32 T cell receptor beta chains listed below, sequenced in a study of a mutant IDH1 vaccine in newly diagnosed glioma. Stated time point: week 11, during vaccination. Vaccine doses each comprised 300 ug of mutant IDH1 20-mer peptide, with topical imiquimod. No cognate antigen is known for these TCRs. Clones were read by immunoSEQ multiplex PCR, and TCRdb kept only the in-frame ones, dropping some. The sample includes tens of thousands of clones, 55% to 75% seen only once; the top ten take 8% to 13%. Sequenced material: peripheral blood mononuclear cells (PBMCs), taken from a glioma patient whose treatment included an IDH1 peptide vaccine. These receptors originate from a man aged 18 to 30 with glioma. Some clones in this sample may be carry-over from other donors' samples.

This chain links TRBV7-2 with TRBJ2-7; 7 bases fit TRBD1. The germline gives CDR1 SGHTA, CDR2 FQGNSA. This CDR3 has 14 residues. The ends lost 1 base at V and 2 bases at J; junction bases unmatched: 2. As DNA, the CDR3 is TGTGCCAGCAGCTTAGGAGGGACAGCCTACGAGCAGTACTTC. Amino acid sequence: CASSLGGTAYEQYF.

This chain links TRBV9 with TRBJ2-5, with TRBD2 matching over 13 bases. V was clipped by 4 bases and J by 2 bases; unmatched bases: 11. The CDR3 totals 18 residues. Germline values: CDR1 SGDLS, CDR2 YYNGEE. This CDR3 is CASSQTSGGRLRQETQYF. CDR3 bases: TGTGCCAGCAGCCAGACTAGCGGGGGGCGCCTGCGACAAGAGACCCAGTACTTC.

The V gene is TRBV5-6, the J gene TRBJ2-4, with 7 bases lining up with TRBD1. V gave up 5 bases and J gave up 4 bases; unmatched junction bases: 9. There are 15 residues in the CDR3. Germline assignment: CDR1 SGHDT and CDR2 YYEEEE. The CDR3 region has the DNA TGTGCCAGCAGTCAGCAGGGGGTCGGGAAAAACATTCAGTACTTC. Encoded protein: CASSQQGVGKNIQYF.

V gene TRBV12-5 combines with J gene TRBJ2-2; D not resolved. Trimming shortened V by 1 base and J by 6 bases, and 9 bases separated the two germline ends. Germline-derived CDR1 and CDR2 are LGHNT and FRNRAP. The CDR3 loop spans 14 amino acids. The CDR3 sequence is CASGLEMVAGELFF. The CDR3, as DNA: TGTGCTAGTGGTTTGGAGATGGTGGCCGGGGAGCTGTTTTTT.

This chain uses TRBV4-1 with TRBJ1-2, with no clear D. This CDR3 comprises 14 residues. Germline CDR1 is MGHRA and CDR2 is YSYEKL. Between the trimmed V and J ends, which lost 0 bases and 3 bases, there was a span of 8 bases. The CDR3 nucleotides read TGCGCCAGCAGCCAAGAGAAACAGCACTATGGCTACACCTTC. It specifies CASSQEKQHYGYTF.

V usage is TRBV19 and J usage is TRBJ2-7; 10 bases agree with TRBD2. The junction had 11 bases not matched to a gene; V was cut back by 2 bases and J by 4 bases. CDR3 length: 17 amino acids. Germline V gene data show CDR1 as LNHDA and CDR2 as SQIVND (reference sequence). This chain's CDR3 is CASSISVGLAQAYEQYF. The CDR3 region has the DNA TGTGCCAGTAGTATATCTGTGGGACTAGCGCAAGCGTACGAGCAGTACTTC.

This clone showed up just a few times. The chain couples TRBV29-1 to TRBJ1-5; D is ambiguous. Germline assignment: CDR1 SQVTM and CDR2 ANQGSEA. The CDR3 sequence is 13 residues long. Trimming shortened V by 4 bases and J by 0 bases, and 7 bases separated the two germline ends. The CDR3 spells CSVGEASNQPQHF. For the CDR3, the DNA is TGCAGCGTTGGAGAGGCTAGCAATCAGCCCCAGCATTTT.

The rearrangement links TRBV4-1 to TRBJ2-1, with D unclear. The V and J ends lost 0 bases and 0 bases respectively, with 12 bases between them. Per the germline V gene, CDR1 is MGHRA and CDR2 is YSYEKL. This CDR3 is built from 17 residues. CDR3 in DNA: TGCGCCAGCAGCCAAGACCAGGCGCGAAGCTCCTACAATGAGCAGTTCTTC. Protein: CASSQDQARSSYNEQFF.

The chain joins TRBV13 to TRBJ1-2; D is undetermined. Germline lookup yields CDR1 PRHDT and CDR2 FYEKMQ (reference sequence). V was trimmed by 5 bases and J by 4 bases, leaving 14 bases between them. The CDR3 extends over 14 amino acids. CDR3 DNA: TGTGCCAGCAGCCGGGGAATTAGCGGCTATGGCTACACCTTC. Protein: CASSRGISGYGYTF.

The CDR3 here is CASSVEAGGGKLFF. The CDR3 nucleotides are TGTGCCAGCAGCGTAGAGGCAGGGGGGGGGAAACTGTTTTTT. The chain joins TRBV9 to TRBJ1-4, with 7 bases that match TRBD1. The CDR3 runs to 14 residues. Trimming cost V 0 bases and J 11 bases; bases outside gene matches: 7. In germline, CDR1 is SGDLS, CDR2 YYNGEE.

The V gene is TRBV7-2, the J gene TRBJ1-2, with D possibly TRBD1 on 5 matching bases. This CDR3 region has 15 residues. The V and J ends lost 5 bases and 2 bases respectively, with 15 bases between them. Germline CDR1 and CDR2: SGHTA and FQGNSA. The CDR3 reads CASSRTTVANYGYTF. CDR3 nucleotides: TGTGCCAGCAGCCGTACGACAGTAGCAAACTATGGCTACACCTTC.

This clone was counted a few times. The gene calls are TRBV7-9 and TRBJ1-2; D is possibly TRBD1 (6 bases). Trimming removed 2 bases at V and 5 bases at J, with 9 bases between. CDR1 is SEHNR and CDR2 is FQNEAQ in the germline V gene (reference sequence). CDR3 length equals 13 residues. CDR3 DNA: TGTGCCAGCAGCTTACAGGGGAGGTATGGCTACACCTTC. Translation: CASSLQGRYGYTF. Supplemented by reference TRBV7-9 and TRBJ1-2, the full variable domain reads DTGVSQNPRHKITKRGQNVTFRCDPISEHNRLYWYRQTLGQGPEFLTYFQNEAQLEKSRLLSDRFSAERPKGSFSTLEIQRTEQGDSAMYLCASSLQGRYGYTFGSGTRLTVV.

This CDR3 reads CASSPPWGGPNEKLFF. The CDR3, as DNA: TGTGCCAGCAGCCCGCCGTGGGGGGGCCCTAATGAAAAACTGTTTTTT. This rearrangement joins TRBV2 to TRBJ1-4; D is possibly TRBD1 (6 bases). The ends were cut back, 6 bases at V and 3 bases at J, with 17 bases in the middle. Germline V gene sequence: CDR1 SNHLY, CDR2 FYNNEI. The CDR3 runs 16 residues.

This clone came up once. This chain joins TRBV11-2 and TRBJ1-1, with 10 bases that match TRBD1. The CDR3 consists of 18 residues. Germline values: CDR1 SGHAT, CDR2 FQNNGV. V lost 1 base and J lost 4; bases outside the gene matches: 12. CDR3 protein: CASSLVAGQGILGTEAFF. The DNA for the CDR3 is TGTGCCAGCAGCTTAGTTGCGGGACAGGGGATTTTGGGCACTGAAGCTTTCTTT.

This sequence joins TRBV5-6 and TRBJ1-2; unclear D gene. The CDR3 is 16 residues long. Germline assignment: CDR1 SGHDT and CDR2 YYEEEE. Deletions cut 0 bases from V and 5 bases from J, with 17 bases between. In nucleotides, the CDR3 is TGTGCCAGCAGCTTGGCGGGCAGGATGATGGCTTATGGCTACACCTTC. The encoded protein is CASSLAGRMMAYGYTF.

The rearrangement uses TRBV15 and TRBJ2-3, with 11 bases identical to TRBD2. The length of the CDR3 is 16 residues. The ends lost 8 bases at V and 0 bases at J; junction bases unmatched: 7. Germline V gene sequence: CDR1 LNHNV, CDR2 YYDKDF (reference sequence). The CDR3 spells CATGTGTSGSTDTQYF. As DNA, the CDR3 is TGTGCCACCGGCACCGGGACTAGCGGTAGCACAGATACGCAGTATTTT. Full variable domain (remainder filled in from reference TRBV15 and TRBJ2-3): DAMVIQNPRYQVTQFGKPVTLSCSQTLNHNVMYWYQQKSSQAPKLLFHYYDKDFNNEADTPDNFQSRRPNTSFCFLDIRSPGLGDTAMYLCATGTGTSGSTDTQYFGPGTRLTVL.

The chain has TRBV5-6 and TRBJ2-7; D is uncertain. V dropped 2 bases and J dropped 4 bases, with 10 bases sitting between them. From germline, CDR1 is SGHDT and CDR2 YYEEEE. This CDR3 contains 13 residues. The CDR3 loop reads CASSFILLYEQYF. In nucleotides, the CDR3 is TGTGCCAGCAGCTTCATCCTCCTTTACGAGCAGTACTTC.

The chain combines TRBV6-6 with TRBJ1-5; unclear D gene. The CDR3 length is 13 residues. Germline assignment: CDR1 MNHNY and CDR2 SVGAGI (reference sequence). V lost 10 bases and J lost 7, with 17 bases in between. CDR3 coding DNA: TGTGCCACGAGGGCAGACCTGGGGCAGCCCCAGCATTTT. This codes for CATRADLGQPQHF.

The sample holds one count of this clone. The V call is TRBV2, the J call TRBJ1-2; D is perhaps TRBD1 (5 bases). Trimming removed 4 bases from V and 0 bases from J, with 9 bases in between. This CDR3 has 14 residues. Germline-derived CDR1 and CDR2 are SNHLY and FYNNEI. CDR3 sequence (DNA): TGTGCCAGCAGTGGGGGGGTTGCTAACTATGGCTACACCTTC. This encodes CASSGGVANYGYTF.

The chain combines TRBV18 with TRBJ1-3; D ambiguous. CDR1 and CDR2 (germline): KGHSH, LQKENI. V dropped 3 bases and J dropped 3 bases, with 9 bases sitting between them. The CDR3 loop spans 14 amino acids. The CDR3 DNA follows: TGTGCCAGCTCACCTAACAGTATTGGAAACACCATATATTTT. It specifies CASSPNSIGNTIYF.

The chain carries TRBV10-1 and TRBJ1-2; TRBD1 might be the D (6 bases). Germline V gene data show CDR1 as WNHNN and CDR2 as SYGVQD (reference sequence). This CDR3 is 13 amino acids long. V shed 8 bases and J shed 2 bases, with 12 bases lying between them. This chain's CDR3 is CASSGQPNYGYTF. DNA for the CDR3: TGCGCCAGCTCTGGACAGCCAAACTATGGCTACACCTTC.

This clone was seen more than once but under ten times. As DNA, the CDR3 is TGTGCCAGCAGTTACCAGGGCAAGAGCAATCAGCCCCAGCATTTT. This codes for CASSYQGKSNQPQHF. V and J are TRBV6-5 and TRBJ1-5; D possibly corresponds to TRBD1 (5 bases). Trimming cost V 2 bases and J 1 base, with 9 bases left between them. Germline CDR1 is MNHEY and CDR2 is SVGAGI. This CDR3 has 15 amino acids.

In this sample, this clone turned up a few times. V usage is TRBV5-1 and J usage is TRBJ1-2, with D possibly being TRBD1 (5 bases). Germline values: CDR1 SGHRS, CDR2 YFSETQ. The CDR3 totals 14 residues. The V and J ends lost 2 bases and 3 bases respectively, with 11 bases between them. The CDR3 nucleotides are TGCGCCAGCAGCTTTGACAGCAATTACTATGGCTACACCTTC. Its protein is CASSFDSNYYGYTF. Combining the CDR3 with reference TRBV5-1 and TRBJ1-2 gives the whole variable domain KAGVTQTPRYLIKTRGQQVTLSCSPISGHRSVSWYQQTPGQGLQFLFEYFSETQRNKGNFPGRFSGRQFSNSRSEMNVSTLELGDSALYLCASSFDSNYYGYTFGSGTRLTVV.

As to this clone: One junction end does not reproduce the germline sequence, and a read error may be involved. J is TRBJ1-6 and V is TRBV5-8; no clear D. The germline CDR1 and CDR2 sequences are SGHTS and YDEGEE. This CDR3 is 11 amino acids long. CDR3: CASSLGAKAAF. The CDR3 DNA follows: TGTGCCAGCAGCTTGGGGGCGAAGGCGGCCTTT.

The V gene is TRBV27, the J gene TRBJ1-2, with 7 bases fitting TRBD1. The germline gives CDR1 MNHEY, CDR2 SMNVEV (reference sequence). With 7 bases clipped from V and 6 bases from J, the junction kept 8 bases outside the gene matches. The CDR3 sequence is 13 residues long. In DNA, the CDR3 is TGTGCCAGCACTAGGACAGGTCGAGATGGCTACACCTTC. Protein product: CASTRTGRDGYTF.

This rearrangement joins TRBV4-1 to TRBJ2-7; 8 bases align to TRBD2. Germline V gives CDR1 MGHRA, CDR2 YSYEKL. Unmatched junction bases numbered 4, after V lost 0 bases and J lost 3 bases. This CDR3 comprises 15 residues. CDR3 in DNA: TGCGCCAGCAGCCAAGAGCCAGCGGGGGTCTACGAGCAGTACTTC. This codes for CASSQEPAGVYEQYF.

In DNA form, the CDR3 reads TGTGCCAGTAGTCCACTTCCAGGACAGATCAACTATGGCTACACCTTC. It codes for CASSPLPGQINYGYTF. The chain has TRBV19 and TRBJ1-2, with D possibly matching TRBD1 (6 bases). CDR1 is LNHDA and CDR2 is SQIVND in the germline V gene (reference sequence). This CDR3 region has 16 residues. Trimming left V 5 bases short and J 2 bases short, with 18 bases between. The variable domain in full, completed from reference TRBV19 and TRBJ1-2, reads DGGITQSPKYLFRKEGQNVTLSCEQNLNHDAMYWYRQDPGQGLRLIYYSQIVNDFQKGDIAEGYSVSREKKESFPLTVTSAQKNPTAFYLCASSPLPGQINYGYTFGSGTRLTVV.

This rearrangement joins TRBV2 to TRBJ2-7; perhaps TRBD2 as D (5 bases). Trimming left V 6 bases short and J 9 bases short, with 18 bases between. The CDR3 totals 13 residues. Germline assignment: CDR1 SNHLY and CDR2 FYNNEI. CDR3 sequence reads: CASRPLLSGGQYF. CDR3 nucleotides: TGTGCCAGCAGACCCCTACTCAGTGGAGGGCAGTACTTC.

The chain links TRBV5-4 to TRBJ1-5; D remains unclear. CDR3 size: 15 residues. Germline V lookup: CDR1 SGHNT, CDR2 YYREEE (reference sequence). V was pared by 3 bases and J by 0 bases, with 10 bases between. In nucleotides, the CDR3 is TGTGCCAGCAGCTCAAACCCGGCTAGCAATCAGCCCCAGCATTTT. As protein: CASSSNPASNQPQHF.

The V and J genes are TRBV30 and TRBJ2-2; 7 nucleotides agree with TRBD2. V lost 4 bases, J lost 7 bases, and 6 bases stayed unmatched. CDR1 and CDR2 from the germline V gene are GTSNPN and SVGIG (reference sequence). CDR3 length: 13 amino acids. This CDR3 reads CAWTHSGYGELFF. CDR3 DNA: TGTGCCTGGACCCATAGCGGGTACGGGGAGCTGTTTTTT.

The rearrangement joins TRBV30 to TRBJ1-1; D unresolved. The V end was cut by 4 bases, the J end by 1 base, with 10 bases between. From germline, CDR1 is GTSNPN and CDR2 SVGIG (reference sequence). The CDR3 is made up of 13 amino acids. The CDR3 DNA reads as TGTGCCTGGACCCAGCAGACGAACACTGAAGCTTTCTTT. Its protein product is CAWTQQTNTEAFF.

The chain combines TRBV27 with TRBJ2-7, with D possibly matching TRBD1 (6 bases). Germline values: CDR1 MNHEY, CDR2 SMNVEV (reference sequence). The length of the CDR3 is 15 residues. V gave up 4 bases and J gave up 2 bases, with 15 bases separating them. CDR3 loop: CASSYTGQLPYEQYF. For the CDR3, the DNA is TGTGCCAGCAGTTACACAGGGCAACTCCCCTACGAGCAGTACTTC.